Listed here are 4 T cell receptor beta chains from one sample, sequenced in a study of T cell repertoires in cytomegalovirus infection. Each CDR3 protein gets one entry after TCRdb re-called the reads with MiXCR. The sample has approximately 73,000 distinct CDR3 sequences; 35% to 45% are singletons. No cognate antigen is known for these TCRs. The sample here was CD8+ T cells from cultured PBMCs, taken from culture after CMV antigen stimulation. The receptors shown here come from a human donor in good health (CMV status not recorded). Some clones in this sample may be carry-over from other donors' samples.

This clonotype was counted many times. The chain couples TRBV11-2 to TRBJ2-5; weak D call: TRBD2 (6 bases). The germline CDR1 and CDR2 sequences are SGHAT and FQNNGV. The CDR3 is 15 residues long. V was shortened by 1 base and J by 5 bases, with 14 bases between the two germline ends. The CDR3 DNA sequence: TGTGCCAGCAGCTTAGTTACCTCGGAGGGGGAGACCCAGTACTTC. Its translation is CASSLVTSEGETQYF.

The V and J genes are TRBV12-3 or TRBV12-4 and TRBJ2-1; 11 positions match TRBD2. The CDR3 is 16 residues long. The V and J ends lost 2 bases and 4 bases, in that order; junction bases with no gene match: 4. The CDR3 DNA is TGTGCCAGCAGTTTACCGGGACTAGCGGATTACAATGAGCAGTTCTTC. It encodes CASSLPGLADYNEQFF.

This chain connects TRBV6-1 to TRBJ1-6; D unresolved. V was clipped by 6 bases and J by 5 bases, with 11 bases between them. This CDR3 is built from 14 residues. Germline CDR1 and CDR2: MNHNS and SASEGT. The CDR3: CASRRARNNSPLHF. In nucleotides, the CDR3 is TGTGCCAGCAGGAGGGCCAGAAATAATTCACCCCTCCACTTT.

The chain is built from TRBV5-6 and TRBJ1-2; D is unclear. Germline CDR1 SGHDT, CDR2 YYEEEE. The V gene lost 7 bases and the J gene lost 8 bases, with 18 bases spanning the gap. This CDR3 has 13 residues. The CDR3 DNA follows: TGTGCCAGCGCCGTCGGGTCCCTTGACGGCTACACCTTC. Translated, it gives CASAVGSLDGYTF.